A selection of T cell receptor beta chains follows, all from one sample in a study of cytomegalovirus exposure and HLA in healthy donors. Repertoires were generated with immunoSEQ multiplex PCR, while TCRdb's copy carries only in-frame clones and drops some. The sample has more than 150,000 clones; 80% to 85% are singletons. The sample consisted of PBMCs. The receptor set was obtained from a woman between 18 and 29 years old in good health and CMV-seropositive. Both conserved end residues are part of each CDR3. Each record gives: D gene, V gene, clone size, CDR3 length, J gene, CDR3 protein, CDR3 DNA. The D gene is left open where the match is weak. The size field is filled for only some rows; it gives once, few, many or a size class.

>NA|TRBV19|NA|15|TRBJ1-5
CASSRQGFYNQPQHF
TGTGCCAGTAGTAGGCAGGGCTTTTACAATCAGCCCCAGCATTTT
>NA|TRBV27|once|15|TRBJ1-6
CASSLGGKSNSPLHF
TGTGCCAGCAGTTTGGGGGGAAAGAGTAATTCACCCCTCCACTTT
>TRBD1|TRBV7-9|NA|17|TRBJ2-6
CASSLGTGRTGANVLTF
TGTGCCAGCAGCCTCGGGACAGGGAGGACTGGGGCCAACGTCCTGACTTTC
>NA|TRBV4-3|few|12|TRBJ1-2
CASSQTGGGYTF
TGCGCCAGCAGCCAGACGGGGGGTGGCTACACCTTC
>NA|TRBV11-2|few|14|TRBJ1-2
CASSLPLVGSGYTF
TGTGCCAGCAGCTTACCCCTAGTCGGTTCCGGCTACACCTTC
>NA|TRBV30|NA|16|TRBJ2-4
CAWSGGGHLAKNIQYF
TGTGCCTGGAGTGGGGGGGGGCACCTAGCCAAAAACATTCAGTACTTC
>NA|TRBV7-8|NA|15|TRBJ2-2
CASSLRTANTGELFF
TGTGCCAGCAGCTTACGGACAGCCAACACCGGGGAGCTGTTTTTT
>NA|TRBV4-2|NA|15|TRBJ1-3
CASSQEQGSGNTIYF
TGTGCCAGCAGCCAAGAACAGGGATCTGGAAACACCATATATTTT
>NA|TRBV10-3|few|13|TRBJ2-1
CAISGSNPNEQFF
TGTGCCATCAGTGGGTCTAATCCGAATGAGCAGTTCTTC
>TRBD2|TRBV18|NA|15|TRBJ2-1
CASSDTSGDYNEQFF
TGTGCCAGCTCGGACACTAGCGGGGATTACAATGAGCAGTTCTTC
>NA|TRBV4-3|NA|12|TRBJ1-1
CASSQDRGRAFF
TGCGCCAGCAGCCAAGATCGGGGTCGAGCTTTCTTT
>TRBD1|TRBV2|few|15|TRBJ2-5
CASSGTGKWQETQYF
TGTGCCAGCAGTGGGACAGGCAAGTGGCAAGAGACCCAGTACTTC
>TRBD1|TRBV5-1|NA|15|TRBJ2-2
CASSLGQGTTGELFF
TGCGCCAGCAGCTTGGGACAGGGTACCACCGGGGAGCTGTTTTTT
>TRBD1|TRBV11-3|NA|14|TRBJ2-5
CASSPRTGGETQYF
TGTGCCAGCAGCCCCCGGACAGGGGGAGAGACCCAGTACTTC
>NA|TRBV4-1|NA|14|TRBJ1-5
CASSQDVGDQPQHF
TGCGCCAGCAGCCAAGATGTGGGAGACCAGCCCCAGCATTTT
>TRBD1|TRBV9|few|14|TRBJ1-4
CASSEQGTNEKLFF
TGTGCCAGCAGCGAACAGGGGACTAATGAAAAACTGTTTTTT
>NA|TRBV7-2|NA|14|TRBJ2-5
CASSLGWQSRVQYF
TGTGCCAGCAGCTTAGGGTGGCAGTCCCGGGTCCAGTACTTC
>NA|TRBV5-5|NA|17|TRBJ2-1
CASSSPAGFRTYNEQFF
TGTGCCAGCAGCTCTCCTGCGGGGTTCCGGACCTACAATGAGCAGTTCTTC